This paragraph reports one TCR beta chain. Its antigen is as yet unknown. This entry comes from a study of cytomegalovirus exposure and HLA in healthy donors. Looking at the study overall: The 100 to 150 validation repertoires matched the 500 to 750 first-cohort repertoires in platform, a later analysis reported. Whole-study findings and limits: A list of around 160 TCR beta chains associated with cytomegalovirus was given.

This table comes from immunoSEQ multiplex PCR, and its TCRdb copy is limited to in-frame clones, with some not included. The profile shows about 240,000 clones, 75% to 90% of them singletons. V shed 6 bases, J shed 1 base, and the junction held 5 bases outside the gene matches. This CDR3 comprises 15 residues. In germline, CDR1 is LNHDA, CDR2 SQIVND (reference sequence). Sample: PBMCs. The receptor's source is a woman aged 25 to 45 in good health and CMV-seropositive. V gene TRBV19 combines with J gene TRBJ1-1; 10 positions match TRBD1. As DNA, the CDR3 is TGTGCCAGTAGCAGGACAGGGGGAGAGAACACTGAAGCTTTCTTT. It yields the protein CASSRTGGENTEAFF.